These 29 T cell receptor beta chains share one sample of origin, sequenced in a study of spatial heterogeneity in lung cancer. TCRdb reprocessed the 5' RACE reads via MiXCR and lists one record per CDR3 protein. The table lists tens of thousands of distinct CDR3 sequences, roughly 7.8% of them singletons. Time point meaning: blood at routine non-recurrence follow-up after resection. Sequences were derived from PBMCs, sampled at follow-up. These receptors were collected from a male donor with early-stage non-small cell lung cancer.

Ten or more counts support this clonotype. The CDR3 DNA reads TGTGCCAGCAGCCCCGAGGGCGCAGGGTTGGAGACCCAGTACTTC. It specifies CASSPEGAGLETQYF. The chain joins TRBV7-2 to TRBJ2-5; D is possibly TRBD1 or TRBD2 (5 bases each). Per germline, CDR1 SGHTA and CDR2 FQGNSA. Between the trimmed V and J ends, which lost 5 bases and 5 bases, there was a span of 18 bases. This CDR3 is built from 15 residues.

Many counts were recorded for this clonotype. CDR3 amino acids: CASRLIMNTEAFF. The CDR3 region has the DNA TGTGCCAGCAGACTTATAATGAACACTGAAGCTTTCTTT. The genes are TRBV6-1 and TRBJ1-1; D unclear. CDR3 length: 13 amino acids. Between the trimmed V and J ends, which lost 6 bases and 0 bases, there was a span of 8 bases. The V gene's germline CDR1 is MNHNS and CDR2 SASEGT.

This clonotype was recorded many times. The chain employs TRBV20-1 and TRBJ2-7; D possibly corresponds to TRBD2 (6 bases). The CDR3 is 17 amino acids. Germline values: CDR1 DFQATT, CDR2 SNEGSKA (reference sequence). V lost 0 bases and J lost 1, with 19 bases in between. For the CDR3, the DNA is TGCAGTGCTAGAGATAACCTGGGACTTACCCCTTCCTACGAGCAGTACTTC. As protein: CSARDNLGLTPSYEQYF.

V and J are TRBV10-3 and TRBJ1-2; 8 nucleotides match TRBD1. This CDR3 is built from 13 residues. Looked up from germline, CDR1 is ENHRY and CDR2 is SYGVKD. The V segment lost 3 bases and the J segment 7 bases; nucleotides outside the gene matches: 4. CDR3 DNA sequence: TGTGCCATCAGTGACAACGACAGGGGTGGCTACACCTTC. This gives the protein CAISDNDRGGYTF.

This clonotype has ten or more counts. The chain recombines TRBV7-9 with TRBJ1-2; 7 positions agree with TRBD1. The length of the CDR3 is 14 residues. The V segment lost 5 bases and the J segment 4 bases; nucleotides outside the gene matches: 7. The germline V gene has CDR1 SEHNR and CDR2 FQNEAQ (reference sequence). The CDR3 region has the DNA TGTGCCAGCAGCATACTGGGACAGTTCTATGGCTACACCTTC. Amino acids: CASSILGQFYGYTF.

This clonotype was seen many times. The V call is TRBV18, the J call TRBJ2-3, with 7 bases lining up with TRBD1. This CDR3 contains 15 residues. Germline V gene data show CDR1 as KGHSH and CDR2 as LQKENI. Unmatched junction bases numbered 3, after V lost 3 bases and J lost 0 bases. The CDR3 sequence: CASSPRGGSTDTQYF. In DNA form, the CDR3 reads TGTGCCAGCTCACCGAGAGGGGGCAGCACAGATACGCAGTATTTT.

There are many counts of this clonotype. This sequence joins TRBV6-1 and TRBJ1-2; D is unclear. CDR1 and CDR2 from the germline V gene are MNHNS and SASEGT. Trimming shortened V by 4 bases and J by 0 bases, and 12 bases separated the two germline ends. This CDR3 spans 15 amino acids. The CDR3 region is CASSGTSGTNYGYTF. The CDR3 bases are TGTGCCAGCAGTGGAACCTCAGGAACTAACTATGGCTACACCTTC.

This clonotype was observed at least ten times. This chain uses TRBV20-1 with TRBJ1-5, with D uncertain. The V and J ends lost 3 bases and 0 bases respectively, with 9 bases between them. CDR3 length: 14 residues. Germline CDR1 reads DFQATT; CDR2 reads SNEGSKA (reference sequence). This chain's CDR3 is CSASPSPSNQPQHF. The CDR3 DNA is TGCAGTGCTAGCCCAAGCCCTAGCAATCAGCCCCAGCATTTT.

This clonotype was found many times. This chain connects TRBV9 to TRBJ1-4, with 7 bases lining up with TRBD1. The CDR3 is made up of 14 amino acids. Germline values: CDR1 SGDLS, CDR2 YYNGEE. With 2 bases clipped from V and 8 bases from J, the junction kept 6 bases outside the gene matches. CDR3 in DNA: TGTGCCAGCAGCGTGACAGGGACGAGGGAAAAACTGTTTTTT. Translation: CASSVTGTREKLFF.

This clonotype is termed medium-sized. The CDR3 DNA reads as TGTGCCAGCAGCCTACTAGGGACAGGGCTGAGGAATGAGCAGTTCTTC. Encoded protein: CASSLLGTGLRNEQFF. The chain has TRBV7-8 and TRBJ2-1; 9 bases line up with TRBD1. CDR1 and CDR2 from the germline V gene are SGHVS and FQNEAQ. V shed 5 bases and J 7 bases; nucleotides not matched to a gene: 12. The CDR3 runs 16 residues.

This clonotype was counted ten times or more. The chain links TRBV9 to TRBJ2-3, with 11 bases identical to TRBD2. The CDR3 spans 15 residues. Unmatched junction bases numbered 1, after V lost 4 bases and J lost 0 bases. Looked up from germline, CDR1 is SGDLS and CDR2 is YYNGEE. The CDR3 region has the DNA TGTGCCAGCAGCCTAGCGGGGGGAAGCACAGATACGCAGTATTTT. This gives the protein CASSLAGGSTDTQYF.

This clonotype was seen repeatedly, ten times or more. This chain connects TRBV21-1 to TRBJ1-6. TRBV21-1 is given as a pseudogene. This CDR3 spans 16 amino acids. CDR3 region: CASSTYRRVYNSPLHF. CDR3 DNA: TGTGCCAGCAGCACATACCGAAGGGTCTATAATTCACCCCTCCACTTT.

This clonotype was detected ten times or more. The chain joins TRBV6-5 to TRBJ1-1; weak D call: TRBD1 (5 bases). Germline CDR1 is MNHEY and CDR2 is SVGAGI. CDR3 length equals 14 residues. Between the trimmed V and J ends, which lost 6 bases and 0 bases, there was a span of 11 bases. CDR3 loop: CASSLLTVNTEAFF. CDR3 bases: TGTGCCAGCAGCCTACTGACAGTGAACACTGAAGCTTTCTTT.

The chain uses TRBV20-1 and TRBJ2-7; D is ambiguous. In germline, CDR1 is DFQATT, CDR2 SNEGSKA (reference sequence). The CDR3 loop spans 12 amino acids. Trimming stripped 0 bases from V and 3 bases from J, with 6 bases between. The CDR3 nucleotides read TGCAGTGCTAGAGATCACCGCTACGAGCAGTACTTC. Translation gives CSARDHRYEQYF.

Ten or more counts support this clonotype. V and J are TRBV7-9 and TRBJ1-2; D gene unclear. The germline V gene encodes CDR1 SEHNR and CDR2 FQNEAQ (reference sequence). Trimming cost V 4 bases and J 4 bases, with 16 bases left between them. CDR3 length: 15 residues. CDR3 coding DNA: TGTGCCAGCAGCTCCCTCTTTGGAGACGGCTATGGCTACACCTTC. Amino acids: CASSSLFGDGYGYTF.

This clonotype was detected ten times or more. This chain uses TRBV30 with TRBJ1-5; no clear D gene. Germline V gene sequence: CDR1 GTSNPN, CDR2 SVGIG (reference sequence). This CDR3 spans 13 amino acids. Trimming left V 1 base short and J 7 bases short, with 11 bases between. The CDR3 bases are TGTGCCTGGAGTGAGGATTCAATGCAGCCCCAGCATTTT. This encodes CAWSEDSMQPQHF.

This clonotype was observed many times. The chain carries TRBV7-2 and TRBJ2-1, with a tentative D call TRBD2 (6 bases). With 3 bases removed from V and 6 bases from J, the gap between germline ends came to 12 bases. This CDR3 contains 14 residues. Germline CDR1 SGHTA, CDR2 FQGNSA. CDR3 amino acids: CASSFDGSTNEQFF. CDR3 nucleotides: TGTGCCAGCAGCTTCGACGGGAGTACCAATGAGCAGTTCTTC.

This clonotype was detected many times. The V and J genes are TRBV5-4 and TRBJ2-7; no definite D call. This CDR3 is built from 15 residues. V lost 4 bases, J lost 2 bases, and 16 bases lay in between. Germline-derived CDR1 and CDR2 are SGHNT and YYREEE (reference sequence). This CDR3 is CASSPHPTDPYEQYF. In nucleotides, the CDR3 is TGTGCCAGCAGCCCCCATCCGACTGACCCCTACGAGCAGTACTTC.

This sequence joins TRBV5-1 and TRBJ1-1, with TRBD1 identical over 7 bases. Germline V gene data show CDR1 as SGHRS and CDR2 as YFSETQ. J gave up 4 bases and V 0 bases, and 6 bases lay outside the gene matches. This CDR3 has 15 amino acids. The CDR3 reads CASSLGSQGGTEAFF. The CDR3 DNA follows: TGCGCCAGCAGCTTGGGTTCTCAGGGGGGCACTGAAGCTTTCTTT. Looking up the rest from reference TRBV5-1 and TRBJ1-1 gives the full variable domain: KAGVTQTPRYLIKTRGQQVTLSCSPISGHRSVSWYQQTPGQGLQFLFEYFSETQRNKGNFPGRFSGRQFSNSRSEMNVSTLELGDSALYLCASSLGSQGGTEAFFGQGTRLTVV.

This clonotype occurred many times. The chain carries TRBV7-2 and TRBJ2-7; the D call may be TRBD1 or TRBD2 (6 bases each). This CDR3 spans 14 amino acids. Trimming pared 4 bases from V and 5 bases from J, leaving 15 bases between. Germline V CDR1 and CDR2: SGHTA, FQGNSA. CDR3 sequence reads: CASSSLFGGHEQYF. The CDR3, as DNA: TGTGCCAGCAGCTCCCTCTTCGGGGGCCACGAGCAGTACTTC. The whole variable domain, filled in from reference TRBV7-2 and TRBJ2-7, reads GAGVSQSPSNKVTEKGKDVELRCDPISGHTALYWYRQSLGQGLEFLIYFQGNSAPDKSGLPSDRFSAERTGGSVSTLTIQRTQQEDSAVYLCASSSLFGGHEQYFGPGTRLTVT.

A remark on this clonotype: One end of the junction varies from germline; a read error may be responsible. The chain combines TRBV29-1 with TRBJ1-1; TRBD1 matches at 7 bases. The CDR3 has 13 residues. Germline CDR1 and CDR2: SQVTM and ANQGSEA. CDR3 region: CRVGGTANTEAFF. The CDR3 DNA is TGCAGAGTTGGAGGGACAGCGAACACTGAAGCTTTCTTT.

The chain joins TRBV6-5 to TRBJ1-3, with a weak D call TRBD1 (5 bases). This CDR3 has 15 residues. Germline assignment: CDR1 MNHEY and CDR2 SVGAGI. The germline V and J ends were trimmed by 6 bases and 1 base, with 13 bases remaining between them. This CDR3 reads CASSLDSSSGNTIYF. The DNA for the CDR3 is TGTGCCAGCAGCCTAGACAGCTCTTCTGGAAACACCATATATTTT.

About this clonotype: This sequence may be a read error, since a much larger clone differs from it by one base. The chain employs TRBV11-2 and TRBJ2-4; no firm D call. The germline CDR1 and CDR2 sequences are SGHAT and FQNNGV. The CDR3 extends over 13 amino acids. CDR3 DNA: TGTACCAGCAGCTTGGTACCGGAAAACATTCAGTACTTC. Translating it yields CTSSLVPENIQYF.

This clonotype was detected ten times or more. The chain is built from TRBV12-3 or TRBV12-4 and TRBJ2-7; tentatively, D is TRBD1 (6 bases). This CDR3 contains 12 residues. The V gene lost 6 bases and the J gene lost 7 bases, with 13 bases spanning the gap. The CDR3 DNA is TGTGCCAGCAGATACACAGGGTTAGAGCAGTACTTC. Translated: CASRYTGLEQYF.

This clonotype was observed many times. The chain joins TRBV7-3 to TRBJ2-1; weak D call: TRBD2 (6 bases). CDR3 length: 14 amino acids. Between the trimmed V and J ends, which lost 5 bases and 6 bases, there was a span of 14 bases. Looked up from germline, CDR1 is SGHTA and CDR2 is FQGTGA. CDR3 DNA sequence: TGTGCCAGCAGCCCCGGGGGTTCGGGCAATGAGCAGTTCTTC. It yields the protein CASSPGGSGNEQFF.

Within the sample, this clonotype is medium-sized. The gene calls are TRBV29-1 and TRBJ1-1, with D perhaps matching TRBD1 (5 bases). The CDR3 runs 12 residues. V was trimmed by 7 bases and J by 1 base, leaving 10 bases between them. Germline CDR1 and CDR2: SQVTM and ANQGSEA. CDR3 DNA sequence: TGCAGCGCCTCGACAGCGAACACTGAAGCTTTCTTT. Encoded protein: CSASTANTEAFF.

Ten or more counts support this clonotype. The V gene is TRBV7-2, the J gene TRBJ2-7, with D possibly matching TRBD2 (6 bases). Germline V CDR1 and CDR2: SGHTA, FQGNSA. The CDR3 sequence is 15 residues long. Trimming removed 0 bases at V and 7 bases at J, with 16 bases between. This CDR3 reads CASSLAGAGQREQYF. In DNA, the CDR3 is TGTGCCAGCAGCTTAGCTGGGGCGGGGCAACGGGAGCAGTACTTC.

This clonotype appeared many times. The chain has TRBV5-1 and TRBJ2-1, with D unclear. The ends were cut back, 0 bases at V and 7 bases at J, with 14 bases in the middle. Germline lookup yields CDR1 SGHRS and CDR2 YFSETQ. The CDR3 is 15 residues long. CDR3 in amino acids: CASSLAVQVVNEQFF. CDR3 sequence (DNA): TGCGCCAGCAGCTTGGCGGTCCAGGTTGTGAATGAGCAGTTCTTC.

This clonotype occurred many times. The rearrangement joins TRBV4-2 to TRBJ2-7, with 9 bases fitting TRBD1. Losses at the gene ends were 0 bases for V and 0 bases for J; bases not matched to a gene: 9. The CDR3 is 18 residues long. Germline-derived CDR1 and CDR2 are LGHNA and YNFKEQ. The CDR3 region is CASSQDLGTGTISYEQYF. CDR3 DNA sequence: TGTGCCAGCAGCCAAGATCTGGGGACAGGGACCATCTCCTACGAGCAGTACTTC.